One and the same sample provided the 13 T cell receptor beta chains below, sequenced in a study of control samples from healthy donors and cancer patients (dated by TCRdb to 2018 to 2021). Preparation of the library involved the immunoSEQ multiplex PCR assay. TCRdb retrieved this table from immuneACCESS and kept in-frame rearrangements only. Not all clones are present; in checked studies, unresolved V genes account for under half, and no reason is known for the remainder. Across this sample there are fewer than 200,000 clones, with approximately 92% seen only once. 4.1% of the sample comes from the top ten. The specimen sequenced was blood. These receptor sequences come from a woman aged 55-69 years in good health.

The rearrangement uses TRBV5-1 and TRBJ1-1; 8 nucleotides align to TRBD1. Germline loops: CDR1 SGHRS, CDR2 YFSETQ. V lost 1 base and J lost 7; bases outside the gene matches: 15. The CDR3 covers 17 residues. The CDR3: CASSLTAGGRWGSEAFF. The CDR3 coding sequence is TGCGCCAGCAGCTTGACGGCAGGGGGCCGTTGGGGAAGTGAAGCTTTCTTT.

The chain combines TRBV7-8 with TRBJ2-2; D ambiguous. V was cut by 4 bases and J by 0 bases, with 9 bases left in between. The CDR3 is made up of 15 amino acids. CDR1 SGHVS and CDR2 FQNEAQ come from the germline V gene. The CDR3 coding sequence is TGTGCCAGCAGCTATATGGTTTCGAACACCGGGGAGCTGTTTTTT. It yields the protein CASSYMVSNTGELFF.

This CDR3 is CASSPPHQPQHF. For the CDR3, the DNA is TGTGCCAGTAGTCCGCCTCATCAGCCCCAGCATTTT. The chain is built from TRBV19 and TRBJ1-5; D uncertain. The CDR3 runs 12 residues. With 5 bases removed from V and 5 bases from J, the gap between germline ends came to 7 bases. Germline V CDR1 and CDR2: LNHDA, SQIVND (reference sequence).

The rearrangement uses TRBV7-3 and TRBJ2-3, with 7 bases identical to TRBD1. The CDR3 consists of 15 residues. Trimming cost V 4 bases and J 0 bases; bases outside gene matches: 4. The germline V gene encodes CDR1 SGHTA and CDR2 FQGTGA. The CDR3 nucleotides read TGTGCCAGCAGCTCGGGACAGTTCAGCACAGATACGCAGTATTTT. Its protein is CASSSGQFSTDTQYF.

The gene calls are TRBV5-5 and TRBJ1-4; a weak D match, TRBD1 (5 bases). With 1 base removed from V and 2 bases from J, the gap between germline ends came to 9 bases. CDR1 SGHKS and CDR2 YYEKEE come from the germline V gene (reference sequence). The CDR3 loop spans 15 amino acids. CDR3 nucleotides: TGTGCCAGCAGCTTGACGGCAGGGACTAATGAAAAACTGTTTTTT. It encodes CASSLTAGTNEKLFF.

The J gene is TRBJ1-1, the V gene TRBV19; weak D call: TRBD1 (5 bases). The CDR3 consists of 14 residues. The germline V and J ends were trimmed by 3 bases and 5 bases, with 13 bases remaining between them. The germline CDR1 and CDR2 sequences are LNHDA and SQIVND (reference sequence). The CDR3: CASSMGLGGTEAFF. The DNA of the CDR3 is TGTGCCAGTAGTATGGGACTTGGCGGGACTGAAGCTTTCTTT. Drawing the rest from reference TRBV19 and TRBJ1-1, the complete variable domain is DGGITQSPKYLFRKEGQNVTLSCEQNLNHDAMYWYRQDPGQGLRLIYYSQIVNDFQKGDIAEGYSVSREKKESFPLTVTSAQKNPTAFYLCASSMGLGGTEAFFGQGTRLTVV.

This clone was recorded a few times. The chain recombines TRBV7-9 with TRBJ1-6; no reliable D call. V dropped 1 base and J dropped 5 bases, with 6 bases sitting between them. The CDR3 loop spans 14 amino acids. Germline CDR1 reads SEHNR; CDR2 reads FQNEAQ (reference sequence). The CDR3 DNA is TGTGCCAGCAGCTTAGTTCAGGATAATTCACCCCTCCACTTT. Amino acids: CASSLVQDNSPLHF. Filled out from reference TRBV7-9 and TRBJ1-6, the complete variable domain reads DTGVSQNPRHKITKRGQNVTFRCDPISEHNRLYWYRQTLGQGPEFLTYFQNEAQLEKSRLLSDRFSAERPKGSFSTLEIQRTEQGDSAMYLCASSLVQDNSPLHFGNGTRLTVT.

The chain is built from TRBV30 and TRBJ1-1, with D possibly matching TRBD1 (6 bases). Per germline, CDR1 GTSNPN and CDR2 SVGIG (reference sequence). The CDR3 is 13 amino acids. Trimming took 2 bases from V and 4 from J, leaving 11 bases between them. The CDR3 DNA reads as TGTGCCTGGAGTACAGGGTGGGCCACTGAAGCTTTCTTT. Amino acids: CAWSTGWATEAFF. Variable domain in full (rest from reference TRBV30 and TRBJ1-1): SQTIHQWPATLVQPVGSPLSLECTVEGTSNPNLYWYRQAAGRGLQLLFYSVGIGQISSEVPQNLSASRPQDRQFILSSKKLLLSDSGFYLCAWSTGWATEAFFGQGTRLTVV.

The CDR3 nucleotides read TGTGCCAGTAGTAGCGGGGAAGTTTATACGCAGTATTTT. Its translation is CASSSGEVYTQYF. This sequence joins TRBV19 and TRBJ2-3, with a weak D call TRBD2 (6 bases). Trimming removed 4 bases at V and 7 bases at J, with 12 bases between. CDR3 length: 13 amino acids. CDR1 is LNHDA and CDR2 is SQIVND in the germline V gene (reference sequence).

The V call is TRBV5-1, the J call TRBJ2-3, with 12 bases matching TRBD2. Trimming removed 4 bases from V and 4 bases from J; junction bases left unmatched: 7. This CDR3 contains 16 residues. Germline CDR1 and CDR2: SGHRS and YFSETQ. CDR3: CASSPGLAGISDTQYF. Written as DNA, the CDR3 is TGCGCCAGCAGCCCCGGACTAGCGGGGATTTCAGATACGCAGTATTTT.

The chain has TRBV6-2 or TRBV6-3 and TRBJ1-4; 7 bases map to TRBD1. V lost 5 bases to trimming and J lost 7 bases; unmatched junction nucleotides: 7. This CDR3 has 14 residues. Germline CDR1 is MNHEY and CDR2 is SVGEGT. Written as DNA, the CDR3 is TGTGCCAGCAGTCGGCCGGGACAGTCTGAAAAACTGTTTTTT. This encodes CASSRPGQSEKLFF.

The chain's CDR3 is CASSLLAGGYNEQFF. For the CDR3, the DNA is TGCGCCAGCAGCTTACTAGCGGGGGGATACAATGAGCAGTTCTTC. The genes are TRBV5-1 and TRBJ2-1, with TRBD2 matching 12 bases. The V and J ends lost 2 bases and 4 bases, in that order; junction bases with no gene match: 1. CDR1 and CDR2 (germline): SGHRS, YFSETQ. The CDR3 has 15 amino acids.

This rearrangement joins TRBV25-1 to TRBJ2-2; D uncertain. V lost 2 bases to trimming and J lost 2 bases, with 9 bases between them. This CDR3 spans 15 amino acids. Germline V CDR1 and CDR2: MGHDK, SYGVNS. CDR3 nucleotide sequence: TGTGCCAGCAGTGAAGTGGGCTACAACACCGGGGAGCTGTTTTTT. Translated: CASSEVGYNTGELFF.